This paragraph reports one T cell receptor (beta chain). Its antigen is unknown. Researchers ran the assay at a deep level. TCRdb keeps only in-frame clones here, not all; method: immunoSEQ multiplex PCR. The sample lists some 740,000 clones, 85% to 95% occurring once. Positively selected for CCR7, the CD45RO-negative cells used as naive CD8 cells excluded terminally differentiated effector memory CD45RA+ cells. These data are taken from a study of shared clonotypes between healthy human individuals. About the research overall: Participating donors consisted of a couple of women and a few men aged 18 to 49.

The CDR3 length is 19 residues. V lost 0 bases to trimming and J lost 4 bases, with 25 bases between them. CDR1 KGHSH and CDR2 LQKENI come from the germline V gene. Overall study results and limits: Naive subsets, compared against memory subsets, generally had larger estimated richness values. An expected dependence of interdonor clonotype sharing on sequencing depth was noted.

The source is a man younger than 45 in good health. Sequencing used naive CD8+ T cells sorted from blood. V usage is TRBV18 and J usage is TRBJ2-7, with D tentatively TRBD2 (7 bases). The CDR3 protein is CASSPPSDSTSAAVYEQYF. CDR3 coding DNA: TGTGCCAGCTCACCACCATCGGACAGCACTAGCGCGGCAGTTTACGAGCAGTACTTC.